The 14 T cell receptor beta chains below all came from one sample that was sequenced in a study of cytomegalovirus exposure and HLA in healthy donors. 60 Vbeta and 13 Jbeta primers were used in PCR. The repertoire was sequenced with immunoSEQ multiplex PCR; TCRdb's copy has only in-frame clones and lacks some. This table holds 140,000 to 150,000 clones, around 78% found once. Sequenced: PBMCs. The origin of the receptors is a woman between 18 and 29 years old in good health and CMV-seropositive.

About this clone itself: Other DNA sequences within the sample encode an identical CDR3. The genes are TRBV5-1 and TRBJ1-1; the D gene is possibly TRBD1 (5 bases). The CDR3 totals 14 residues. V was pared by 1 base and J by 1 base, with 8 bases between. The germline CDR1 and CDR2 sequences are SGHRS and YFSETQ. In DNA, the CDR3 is TGCGCCAGCAGCTTGCAGGGAAAGAACACTGAAGCTTTCTTT. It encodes CASSLQGKNTEAFF.

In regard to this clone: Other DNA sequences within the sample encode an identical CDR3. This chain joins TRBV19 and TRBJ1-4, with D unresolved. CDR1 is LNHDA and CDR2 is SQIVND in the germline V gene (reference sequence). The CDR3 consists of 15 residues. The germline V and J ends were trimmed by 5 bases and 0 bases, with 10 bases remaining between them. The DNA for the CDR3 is TGTGCCAGTAGTCTGAAGCGTTCAACTAATGAAAAACTGTTTTTT. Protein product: CASSLKRSTNEKLFF.

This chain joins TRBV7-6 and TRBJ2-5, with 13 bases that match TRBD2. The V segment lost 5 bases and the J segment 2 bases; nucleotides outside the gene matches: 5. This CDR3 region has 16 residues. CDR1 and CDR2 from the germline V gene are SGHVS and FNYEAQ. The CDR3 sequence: CASSPLLAGGQETQYF. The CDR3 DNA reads TGTGCCAGCAGCCCGCTACTAGCGGGGGGGCAAGAGACCCAGTACTTC.

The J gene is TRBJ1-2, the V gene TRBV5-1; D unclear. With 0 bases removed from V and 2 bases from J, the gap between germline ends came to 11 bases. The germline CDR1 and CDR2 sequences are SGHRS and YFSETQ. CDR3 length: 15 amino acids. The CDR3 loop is CASSLGQATNYGYTF. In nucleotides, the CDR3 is TGCGCCAGCAGCTTGGGCCAGGCGACAAACTATGGCTACACCTTC.

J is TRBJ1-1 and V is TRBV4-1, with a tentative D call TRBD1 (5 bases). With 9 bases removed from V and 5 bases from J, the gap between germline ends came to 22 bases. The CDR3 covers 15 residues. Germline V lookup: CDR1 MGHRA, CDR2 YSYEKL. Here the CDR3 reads CASSGWGTGRTEAFF. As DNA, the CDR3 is TGCGCCAGTAGCGGGTGGGGGACCGGGAGGACTGAAGCTTTCTTT.

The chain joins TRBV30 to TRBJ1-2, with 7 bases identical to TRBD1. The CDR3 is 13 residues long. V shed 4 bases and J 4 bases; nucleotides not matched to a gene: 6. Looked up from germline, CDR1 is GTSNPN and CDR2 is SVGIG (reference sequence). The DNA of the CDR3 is TGTGCCTGGACGAGGGACAGCTTCTATGGCTACACCTTC. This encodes CAWTRDSFYGYTF.

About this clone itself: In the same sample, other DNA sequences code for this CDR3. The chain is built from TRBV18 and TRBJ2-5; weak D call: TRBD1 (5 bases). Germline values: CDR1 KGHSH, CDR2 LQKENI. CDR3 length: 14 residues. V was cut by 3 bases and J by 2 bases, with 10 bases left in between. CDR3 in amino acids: CASSPLGQQETQYF. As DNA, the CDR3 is TGTGCCAGCTCACCTTTGGGGCAGCAAGAGACCCAGTACTTC.

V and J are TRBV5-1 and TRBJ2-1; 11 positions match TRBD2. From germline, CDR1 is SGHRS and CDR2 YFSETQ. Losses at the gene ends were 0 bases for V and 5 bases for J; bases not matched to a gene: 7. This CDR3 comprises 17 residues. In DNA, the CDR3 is TGCGCCAGCAGCTTGGCTAGCGGGGGGATGAGTCACAATGAGCAGTTCTTC. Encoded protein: CASSLASGGMSHNEQFF. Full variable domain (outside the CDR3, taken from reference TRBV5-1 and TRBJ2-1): KAGVTQTPRYLIKTRGQQVTLSCSPISGHRSVSWYQQTPGQGLQFLFEYFSETQRNKGNFPGRFSGRQFSNSRSEMNVSTLELGDSALYLCASSLASGGMSHNEQFFGPGTRLTVL.

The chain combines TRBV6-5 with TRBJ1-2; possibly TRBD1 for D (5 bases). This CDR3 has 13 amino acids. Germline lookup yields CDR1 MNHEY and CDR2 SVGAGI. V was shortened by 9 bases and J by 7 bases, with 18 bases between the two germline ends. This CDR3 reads CASRVVTGRGYTF. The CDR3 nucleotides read TGTGCCAGTCGCGTGGTTACAGGACGTGGCTACACCTTC.

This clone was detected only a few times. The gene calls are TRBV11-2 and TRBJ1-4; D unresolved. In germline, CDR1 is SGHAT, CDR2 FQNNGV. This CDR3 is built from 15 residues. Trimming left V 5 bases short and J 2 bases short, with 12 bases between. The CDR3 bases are TGTGCCAGCAGCCCCCAGGAGGGTACTAATGAAAAACTGTTTTTT. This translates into CASSPQEGTNEKLFF. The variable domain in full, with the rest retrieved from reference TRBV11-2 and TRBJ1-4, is EAGVAQSPRYKIIEKRQSVAFWCNPISGHATLYWYQQILGQGPKLLIQFQNNGVVDDSQLPKDRFSAERLKGVDSTLKIQPAKLEDSAVYLCASSPQEGTNEKLFFGSGTQLSVL.

DNA of the CDR3: TGCGCCAGCAGCCCTAGCGGCAACTCCTACGAGCAGTACTTC. It encodes CASSPSGNSYEQYF. J is TRBJ2-7 and V is TRBV5-1; TRBD2 matches at 7 bases. The CDR3 covers 14 residues. The V segment lost 4 bases and the J segment 0 bases; nucleotides outside the gene matches: 4. Germline V lookup: CDR1 SGHRS, CDR2 YFSETQ.

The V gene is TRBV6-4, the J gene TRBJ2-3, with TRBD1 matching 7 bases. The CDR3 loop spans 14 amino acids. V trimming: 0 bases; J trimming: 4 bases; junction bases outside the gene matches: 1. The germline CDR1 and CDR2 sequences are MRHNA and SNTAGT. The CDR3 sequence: CASSDSDRPDTQYF. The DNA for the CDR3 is TGTGCCAGCAGTGACTCGGACAGGCCAGATACGCAGTATTTT.

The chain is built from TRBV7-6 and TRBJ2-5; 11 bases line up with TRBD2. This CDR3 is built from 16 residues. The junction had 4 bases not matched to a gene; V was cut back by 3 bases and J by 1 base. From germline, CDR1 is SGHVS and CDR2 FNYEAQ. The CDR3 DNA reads TGTGCCAGCAGCTTTAGCGGGGGGGAACTCCAAGAGACCCAGTACTTC. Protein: CASSFSGGELQETQYF.

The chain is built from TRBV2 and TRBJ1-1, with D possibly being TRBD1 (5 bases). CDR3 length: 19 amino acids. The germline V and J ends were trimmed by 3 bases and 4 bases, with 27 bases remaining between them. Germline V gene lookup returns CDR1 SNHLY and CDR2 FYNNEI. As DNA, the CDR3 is TGTGCCAGCAGTGACAGCCCGACAGTACATCATGAAAGGGGCACTGAAGCTTTCTTT. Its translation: CASSDSPTVHHERGTEAFF.